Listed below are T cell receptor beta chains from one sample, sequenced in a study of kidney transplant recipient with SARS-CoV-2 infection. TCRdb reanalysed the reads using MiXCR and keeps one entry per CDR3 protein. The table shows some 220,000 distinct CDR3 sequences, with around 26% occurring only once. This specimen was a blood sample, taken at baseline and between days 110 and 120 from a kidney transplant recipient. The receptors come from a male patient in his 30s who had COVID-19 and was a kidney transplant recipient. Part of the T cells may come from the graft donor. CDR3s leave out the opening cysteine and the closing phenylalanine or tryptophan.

ASSDSDYEQY 10 TRBJ2-7 TRBV2
ANSTGTYANTGELL 14 TRBJ2-2 TRBV13
ASSPRKGQGTEAF 13 TRBJ1-1 TRBV3-1
ASSLICPISGLTGELF 16 TRBJ2-2 TRBV3-1
ASSAFISMRKTYGYT 15 TRBJ1-2 TRBV6-5
ASSQGGANTGELF 13 TRBJ2-2 TRBV3-1
ASSQDPGLGYGYT 13 TRBJ1-2 TRBV4-3
ASSGWCKAGKTYGYT 15 TRBJ1-2 TRBV11-1
ASSTSLTLRKTYGYT 15 TRBJ1-2 TRBV3-1
ATEDASTDTQY 11 TRBJ2-3 TRBV24-1
ASTLKDSSYEQY 12 TRBJ2-7 TRBV3-2
ASRPRLGAGTEAF 13 TRBJ1-1 TRBV5-8
ASSDSGNRNIQY 12 TRBJ2-4 TRBV2
ASSPGQGSTEAF 12 TRBJ1-1 TRBV18
ASSPDRVERAF 11 TRBJ1-1 TRBV19
ISVPEGGHEVGKTYGYT 17 TRBJ1-2 TRBV7-5
ASSQKLGRRKTYGYT 15 TRBJ1-2 TRBV4-3
AWTRSGRETQY 11 TRBJ2-5 TRBV30
ATGPTGTDTQY 11 TRBJ2-3 TRBV19
SVRGTGLEAF 10 TRBJ1-1 TRBV29-1
SVESRGTEAF 10 TRBJ1-1 TRBV29-1
ASSLELASYEQY 12 TRBJ2-7 TRBV5-1
ASGFEGAAEAF 11 TRBJ1-1 TRBV12-5
ASSIGSGTYGYT 12 TRBJ1-2 TRBV19
SASPGTGGYNEQF 13 TRBJ2-1 TRBV20-1
ASSFGVRGNTIY 12 TRBJ1-3 TRBV7-2
ASSEDGGSAF 10 TRBJ1-1 TRBV2
ASSLDGGSITEAF 13 TRBJ1-1 TRBV5-1
ASGSMNTGELF 11 TRBJ2-2 TRBV5-4
ASSIRRQGNSPLH 13 TRBJ1-6 TRBV19
ASRPGEDRHTEAF 13 TRBJ1-1 TRBV5-1
ASSLGQGRGGYT 12 TRBJ1-2 TRBV7-2
SARGPRENSYEQY 13 TRBJ2-7 TRBV20-1
SAGVTVNTDTQY 12 TRBJ2-3 TRBV20-1
ASSSRQGAYEQY 12 TRBJ2-7 TRBV11-2
ASSDHVRSRKTYGYT 15 TRBJ1-2 TRBV10-1
ASSFGTDSNQPQH 13 TRBJ1-5 TRBV5-1
ASSLAGELQETQH 13 TRBJ2-5 TRBV5-1
ASSSLLAGGPNTQY 14 TRBJ2-3 TRBV11-2
ASSQGTFSQETQY 13 TRBJ2-5 TRBV7-3
ASSFRQGPRYNYGYT 15 TRBJ1-2 TRBV6-6
ASSPPLGNIQY 11 TRBJ2-4 TRBV7-3
ASSRVSLTQSRANVLT 16 TRBJ2-6 TRBV28
ASSGIQGSGANVLT 14 TRBJ2-6 TRBV11-2